The 21 T cell receptor beta chains below were found in one sample sequenced in a study of shared clonotypes between healthy human individuals. Repertoires were generated with immunoSEQ multiplex PCR, while TCRdb's copy carries only in-frame clones and drops some. The sample includes millions of clones, just over 90% of them seen just once. Cells designated naive CD8 were CD45RO-negative and were positively selected for CCR7, with terminally differentiated effector memory CD45RA+ cells excluded. The sequencing sample was made of naive CD8+ T cells from PBMCs. The origin of the receptors is a man aged 18 to 29 in good health. Some clones in this sample may be carry-over from other donors' samples.

The chain joins TRBV21-1 to TRBJ2-2; TRBD2 is taken as the D call from the table, unchecked against the DNA. TRBV21-1 is an annotated pseudogene. CDR3 length equals 16 residues. In nucleotides, the CDR3 is TGTGCCAGCAGCGCCCCAGCGGGGATAAACACCGGGGAGCTGTTTTTT. Its translation is CASSAPAGINTGELFF.

The chain links TRBV19 to TRBJ2-7; D uncertain. Germline-derived CDR1 and CDR2 are LNHDA and SQIVND (reference sequence). Trimming left V 10 bases short and J 5 bases short, with 18 bases between. This CDR3 contains 13 residues. CDR3 sequence reads: CATRGLGSHEQYF. The CDR3 coding sequence is TGTGCCACCCGAGGCCTCGGTTCCCACGAGCAGTACTTC.

V is TRBV10-1 and J is TRBJ2-3; 14 nucleotides match TRBD2. With 4 bases clipped from V and 6 bases from J, the junction kept 6 bases outside the gene matches. The germline V gene has CDR1 WNHNN and CDR2 SYGVQD (reference sequence). CDR3 length: 16 residues. The CDR3 spells CASSGETSGRADTQYF. The DNA of the CDR3 is TGCGCCAGCAGTGGGGAGACTAGCGGGAGGGCGGATACGCAGTATTTT.

This rearrangement joins TRBV7-2 to TRBJ2-1; 11 bases are a match to TRBD2. J gave up 7 bases and V 6 bases, and 2 bases lay outside the gene matches. The germline V gene encodes CDR1 SGHTA and CDR2 FQGNSA. The CDR3 is 13 residues long. The CDR3 protein is CASSWTSGNEQFF. The CDR3 DNA is TGTGCCAGCAGTTGGACTAGCGGGAATGAGCAGTTCTTC. Complete variable domain (other parts from reference TRBV7-2 and TRBJ2-1): GAGVSQSPSNKVTEKGKDVELRCDPISGHTALYWYRQSLGQGLEFLIYFQGNSAPDKSGLPSDRFSAERTGGSVSTLTIQRTQQEDSAVYLCASSWTSGNEQFFGPGTRLTVL.

The chain joins TRBV7-6 to TRBJ2-3; no clear D. This CDR3 is 15 amino acids long. With 0 bases removed from V and 2 bases from J, the gap between germline ends came to 9 bases. Germline lookup yields CDR1 SGHVS and CDR2 FNYEAQ. The CDR3 reads CASSLAGFTTDTQYF. CDR3 bases: TGTGCCAGCAGCTTAGCAGGGTTCACCACAGATACGCAGTATTTT.

The chain employs TRBV11-2 and TRBJ1-4, with D unresolved. Trimming removed 3 bases at V and 0 bases at J, with 8 bases between. The CDR3 length is 15 residues. Per the germline V gene, CDR1 is SGHAT and CDR2 is FQNNGV. The CDR3 protein is CASSFAGTTNEKLFF. CDR3 in DNA: TGTGCCAGCAGCTTTGCGGGGACAACTAATGAAAAACTGTTTTTT. Variable domain in full (rest from reference TRBV11-2 and TRBJ1-4): EAGVAQSPRYKIIEKRQSVAFWCNPISGHATLYWYQQILGQGPKLLIQFQNNGVVDDSQLPKDRFSAERLKGVDSTLKIQPAKLEDSAVYLCASSFAGTTNEKLFFGSGTQLSVL.

The DNA of the CDR3 is TGTGCCAGCAGCGTAAATGGGGCTAGCAATCAGCCCCAGCATTTT. Translating gives CASSVNGASNQPQHF. This chain links TRBV9 with TRBJ1-5; D possibly corresponds to TRBD1 (5 bases). This CDR3 has 15 amino acids. The V gene's germline CDR1 is SGDLS and CDR2 YYNGEE. Trimming left V 1 base short and J 0 bases short, with 8 bases between.

Regarding this clone: Other DNA sequences in this specimen translate into the identical CDR3. V is TRBV7-6 and J is TRBJ2-7, with TRBD2 as a possible D gene (5 bases). Germline CDR1 reads SGHVS; CDR2 reads FNYEAQ. The CDR3 is made up of 13 amino acids. The V gene lost 1 base and the J gene lost 4 bases, with 8 bases spanning the gap. In DNA form, the CDR3 reads TGTGCCAGCAGCTTAGGGACTCTTTACGAGCAGTACTTC. It translates to CASSLGTLYEQYF.

The J gene is TRBJ1-2, the V gene TRBV18; weak D call: TRBD1 (5 bases). V dropped 5 bases and J dropped 3 bases, with 25 bases sitting between them. CDR3 size: 18 residues. CDR1 and CDR2 (germline): KGHSH, LQKENI. The CDR3 sequence is CASSSAPGHPMADYGYTF. The CDR3, as DNA: TGTGCCAGCTCATCCGCACCCGGACATCCCATGGCGGACTATGGCTACACCTTC.

This clone was seen just once. The V gene is TRBV6-6, the J gene TRBJ1-2; D not resolved. V gave up 0 bases and J gave up 6 bases, with 5 bases separating them. Germline V gene lookup returns CDR1 MNHNY and CDR2 SVGAGI (reference sequence). CDR3 size: 12 residues. CDR3 region: CASSYSGNGYTF. The CDR3, as DNA: TGTGCCAGCAGTTACTCAGGGAATGGCTACACCTTC.

This chain connects TRBV2 to TRBJ2-3, with 12 bases lining up with TRBD2. V lost 6 bases and J lost 0; bases outside the gene matches: 4. The CDR3 is made up of 16 amino acids. The V gene's germline CDR1 is SNHLY and CDR2 FYNNEI. The chain's CDR3 is CASSDLAGGSTDTQYF. The DNA for the CDR3 is TGTGCCAGCAGCGATCTAGCGGGAGGGAGCACAGATACGCAGTATTTT.

V gene TRBV5-1 combines with J gene TRBJ2-7, with 9 bases matching TRBD1. The V gene end was trimmed by 6 bases and the J gene end by 0 bases; junction bases not matched to a gene: 10. CDR1 SGHRS and CDR2 YFSETQ come from the germline V gene. The CDR3 spans 16 residues. In nucleotides, the CDR3 is TGCGCCAGCACCAAGGAGACAGGGGGAAGCTCCTACGAGCAGTACTTC. Its protein is CASTKETGGSSYEQYF.

This clone has more than one count but fewer than ten. The CDR3 region has the DNA TGTGCCACCAGCCCTAAGACTAGCGGGAGATACGAGCAGTACTTC. It yields the protein CATSPKTSGRYEQYF. The chain uses TRBV15 and TRBJ2-7, with 12 bases fitting TRBD2. Trimming took 5 bases from V and 4 from J; bases not matched to a gene: 6. The CDR3 is 15 residues long. Germline V gives CDR1 LNHNV, CDR2 YYDKDF (reference sequence).

This clone was seen once. The V and J genes are TRBV28 and TRBJ2-7, with 12 bases aligning to TRBD2. The CDR3 is 16 amino acids. CDR1 and CDR2 (germline): MDHEN, SYDVKM. V trimming: 3 bases; J trimming: 0 bases; junction bases outside the gene matches: 3. CDR3 loop: CASSLPSGRASYEQYF. The CDR3 region has the DNA TGTGCCAGCAGTTTGCCTAGCGGGAGGGCCTCCTACGAGCAGTACTTC. The full variable domain, rest sourced from reference TRBV28 and TRBJ2-7, is DVKVTQSSRYLVKRTGEKVFLECVQDMDHENMFWYRQDPGLGLRLIYFSYDVKMKEKGDIPEGYSVSREKKERFSLILESASTNQTSMYLCASSLPSGRASYEQYFGPGTRLTVT.

This clone has just one count. This chain joins TRBV5-1 and TRBJ2-7; D gene uncertain. V was cut by 2 bases and J by 4 bases, with 10 bases left in between. The CDR3 loop spans 13 amino acids. Germline lookup yields CDR1 SGHRS and CDR2 YFSETQ. The CDR3 reads CASSFHPGYEQYF. The CDR3, as DNA: TGCGCCAGCAGCTTTCATCCCGGTTACGAGCAGTACTTC.

This chain connects TRBV9 to TRBJ2-1; 9 nucleotides align to TRBD2. V lost 0 bases, J lost 7 bases, and 8 bases stayed unmatched. Germline CDR1 SGDLS, CDR2 YYNGEE. The CDR3 has 16 residues. CDR3 nucleotides: TGTGCCAGCAGCGTAGATGGCGGGAGGGCCCGGAATGAGCAGTTCTTC. Amino acid sequence: CASSVDGGRARNEQFF.

This chain links TRBV6-5 with TRBJ2-3; D not resolved. Trimming shortened V by 6 bases and J by 1 base, and 14 bases separated the two germline ends. This CDR3 spans 15 amino acids. Germline CDR1 and CDR2: MNHEY and SVGAGI. CDR3 coding DNA: TGTGCCAGCAGCCTCCTTTCGGATGGCACAGATACGCAGTATTTT. Translation gives CASSLLSDGTDTQYF.

In DNA, the CDR3 is TGTGCCATCAGTGAGCCCGGGCTAAATGAGCAGTTCTTC. Residues: CAISEPGLNEQFF. The rearrangement links TRBV10-3 to TRBJ2-1; D gene uncertain. Looked up from germline, CDR1 is ENHRY and CDR2 is SYGVKD. Trimming took 2 bases from V and 7 from J, leaving 9 bases between them. This CDR3 has 13 residues.

The rearrangement joins TRBV13 to TRBJ2-3; D is undetermined. This CDR3 comprises 13 residues. Germline values: CDR1 PRHDT, CDR2 FYEKMQ (reference sequence). With 3 bases removed from V and 4 bases from J, the gap between germline ends came to 8 bases. For the CDR3, the DNA is TGTGCCAGCAGCTTGATTGTATCAGATACGCAGTATTTT. Amino acid sequence: CASSLIVSDTQYF.

J is TRBJ2-7 and V is TRBV4-2; the D gene could be TRBD1 or TRBD2 (6 bases each). From germline, CDR1 is LGHNA and CDR2 YNFKEQ. V lost 1 base and J lost 2, with 12 bases in between. The CDR3 loop spans 15 amino acids. The CDR3 protein is CASSQAGGGTYEQYF. DNA of the CDR3: TGTGCCAGCAGCCAAGCCGGAGGGGGAACCTACGAGCAGTACTTC.

Note on this clone: The junction does not match germline at one end; this may be a read error. The chain joins TRBV29-1 to TRBJ2-7, with a possible D match to TRBD2 (6 bases). The CDR3 is made up of 10 amino acids. Germline V gene lookup returns CDR1 SQVTM and CDR2 ANQGSEA. The CDR3 DNA is TGCAGCGTTGTAATCGGGGGTGGGCACTTC. Its protein product is CSVVIGGGHF.